This T cell receptor (beta chain) appears in the sequencing data of a study of T cells in Graves' hyperthyroidism and ophthalmopathy. This clonotype was found a few times. Criteria for exclusion of patients were uncontrolled infection, other autoimmune disease, pregnancy or lactation. Template material for amplifying TCR beta CDR3 regions consisted of RNA transcripts. RT-PCR in the first round (using the HTBI primer set) targeted the TCR CDR3. TCRdb ran MiXCR on the multiplex PCR reads and lists one entry per CDR3 protein. This table has more than 550,000 distinct CDR3 sequences, roughly 20% appearing once. The germline gives CDR1 SEHNR, CDR2 FQNEAQ (reference sequence). The ends were cut back, 2 bases at V and 8 bases at J, with 10 bases in the middle. The CDR3 has 13 residues.

The sequenced sample was blood. The receptor was isolated from a woman between 45 and 65 years old with Graves' hyperthyroidism that later progressed to Graves' ophthalmopathy. The chain uses TRBV7-9 and TRBJ1-5, with a tentative D call TRBD1 (5 bases). CDR3 DNA sequence: TGTGCCAGCAGCTTATGGGGGTCTGAGCCCCAGCATTTT. Residues: CASSLWGSEPQHF.